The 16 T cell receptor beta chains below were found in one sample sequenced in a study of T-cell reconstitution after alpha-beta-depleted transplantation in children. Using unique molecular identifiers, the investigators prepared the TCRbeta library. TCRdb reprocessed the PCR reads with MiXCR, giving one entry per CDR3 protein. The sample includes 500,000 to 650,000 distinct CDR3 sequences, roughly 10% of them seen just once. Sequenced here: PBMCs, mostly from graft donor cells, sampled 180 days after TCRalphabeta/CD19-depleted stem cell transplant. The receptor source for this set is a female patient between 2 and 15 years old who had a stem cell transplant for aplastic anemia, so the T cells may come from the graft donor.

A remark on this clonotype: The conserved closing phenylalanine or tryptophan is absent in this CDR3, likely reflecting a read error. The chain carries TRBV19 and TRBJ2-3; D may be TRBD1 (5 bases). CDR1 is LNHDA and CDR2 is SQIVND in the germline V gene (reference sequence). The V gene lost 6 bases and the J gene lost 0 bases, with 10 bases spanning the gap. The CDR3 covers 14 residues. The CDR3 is CASRRGLSTDTQYL. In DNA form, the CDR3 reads TGTGCCAGTAGAAGGGGTCTAAGCACAGATACGCAGTATTTG.

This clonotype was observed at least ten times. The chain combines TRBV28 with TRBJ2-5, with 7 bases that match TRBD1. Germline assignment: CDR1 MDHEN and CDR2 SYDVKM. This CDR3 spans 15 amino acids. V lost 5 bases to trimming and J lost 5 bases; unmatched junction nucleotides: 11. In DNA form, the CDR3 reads TGTGCCAGCAGTCCGGAAGGCAGGGGGAGCGAGACCCAGTACTTC. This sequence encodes CASSPEGRGSETQYF.

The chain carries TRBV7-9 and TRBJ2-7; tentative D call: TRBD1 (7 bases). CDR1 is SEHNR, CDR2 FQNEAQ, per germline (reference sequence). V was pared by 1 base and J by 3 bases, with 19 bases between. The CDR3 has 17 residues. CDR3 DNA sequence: TGTGCCAGCAGCTTAGGCCAGGGGGACTCCAGGGGCTACGAGCAGTACGTC. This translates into CASSLGQGDSRGYEQYV.

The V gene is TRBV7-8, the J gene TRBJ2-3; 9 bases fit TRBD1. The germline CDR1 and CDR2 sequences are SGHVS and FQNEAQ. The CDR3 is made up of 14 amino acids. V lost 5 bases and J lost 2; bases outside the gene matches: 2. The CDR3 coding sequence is TGTGCCAGCAGCGGGACAGGGTTCACAGATACGCAGTATTTT. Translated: CASSGTGFTDTQYF.

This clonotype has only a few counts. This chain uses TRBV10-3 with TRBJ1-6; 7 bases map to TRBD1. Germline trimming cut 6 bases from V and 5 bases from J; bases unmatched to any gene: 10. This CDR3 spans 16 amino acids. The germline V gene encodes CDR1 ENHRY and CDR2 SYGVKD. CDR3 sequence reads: CAIRSQGVVNNSPLHF. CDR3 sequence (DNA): TGTGCCATCAGGTCTCAGGGGGTTGTGAATAATTCACCCCTCCACTTT.

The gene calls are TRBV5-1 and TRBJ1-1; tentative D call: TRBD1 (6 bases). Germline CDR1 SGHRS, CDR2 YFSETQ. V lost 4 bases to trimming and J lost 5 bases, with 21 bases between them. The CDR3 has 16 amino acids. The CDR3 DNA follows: TGCGCCAGCAGCATTCAGCCGGGGGGCGCGGGGACTGAAGCTTTCTTT. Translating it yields CASSIQPGGAGTEAFF.

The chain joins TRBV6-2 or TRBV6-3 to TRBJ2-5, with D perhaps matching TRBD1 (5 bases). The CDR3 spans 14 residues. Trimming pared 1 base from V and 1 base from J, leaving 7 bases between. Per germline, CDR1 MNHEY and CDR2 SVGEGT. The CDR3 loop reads CASSYWGSQETQYF. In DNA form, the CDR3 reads TGTGCCAGCAGTTACTGGGGCAGCCAAGAGACCCAGTACTTC.

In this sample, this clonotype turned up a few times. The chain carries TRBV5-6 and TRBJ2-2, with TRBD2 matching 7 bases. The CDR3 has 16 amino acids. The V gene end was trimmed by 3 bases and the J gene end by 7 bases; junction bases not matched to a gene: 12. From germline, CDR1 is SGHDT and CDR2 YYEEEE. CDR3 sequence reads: CASSSQIAGGGGELFF. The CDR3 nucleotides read TGTGCCAGCAGCTCCCAGATAGCGGGCGGAGGCGGGGAGCTGTTTTTT.

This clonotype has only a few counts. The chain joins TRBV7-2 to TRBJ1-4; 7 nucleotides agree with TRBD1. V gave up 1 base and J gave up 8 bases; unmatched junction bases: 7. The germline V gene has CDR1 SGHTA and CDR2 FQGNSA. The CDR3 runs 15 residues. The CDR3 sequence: CASSLGGTVAEKLFF. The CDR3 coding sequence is TGTGCCAGCAGCTTAGGTGGGACAGTTGCCGAAAAACTGTTTTTT.

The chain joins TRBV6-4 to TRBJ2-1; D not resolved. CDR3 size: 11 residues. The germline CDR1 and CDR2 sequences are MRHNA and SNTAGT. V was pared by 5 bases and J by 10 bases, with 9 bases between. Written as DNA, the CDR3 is TGTGCCAGCAGTAGCTTGGAGGAGCAGTTCTTC. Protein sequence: CASSSLEEQFF.

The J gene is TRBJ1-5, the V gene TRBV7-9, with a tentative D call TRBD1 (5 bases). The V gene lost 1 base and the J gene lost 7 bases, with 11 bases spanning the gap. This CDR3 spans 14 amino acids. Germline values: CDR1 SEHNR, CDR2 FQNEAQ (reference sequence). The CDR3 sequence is CASSLGAGRQPQHF. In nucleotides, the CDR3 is TGTGCCAGCAGCTTAGGAGCAGGGCGCCAGCCCCAGCATTTT.

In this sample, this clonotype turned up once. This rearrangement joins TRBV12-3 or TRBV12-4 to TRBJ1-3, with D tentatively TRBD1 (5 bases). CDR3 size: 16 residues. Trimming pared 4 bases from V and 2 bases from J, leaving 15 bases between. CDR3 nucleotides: TGTGCCAGCAGTTCGCGGGCAGGGATCCCTGGAAACACCATATATTTT. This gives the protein CASSSRAGIPGNTIYF.

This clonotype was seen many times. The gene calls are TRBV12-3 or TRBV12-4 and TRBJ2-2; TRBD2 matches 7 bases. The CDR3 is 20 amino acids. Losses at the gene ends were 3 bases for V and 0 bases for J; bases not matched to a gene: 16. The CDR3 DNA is TGTGCCAGCAGTTTTTTCGGCCCCCTGGGGGGGAGCCCGAACACCGGGGAGCTGTTTTTT. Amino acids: CASSFFGPLGGSPNTGELFF.

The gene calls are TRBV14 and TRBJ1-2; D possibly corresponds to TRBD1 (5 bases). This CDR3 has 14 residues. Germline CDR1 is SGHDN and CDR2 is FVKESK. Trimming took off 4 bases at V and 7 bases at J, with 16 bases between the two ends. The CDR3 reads CASSRGRLKSGYTF. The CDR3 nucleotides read TGTGCCAGCAGCCGGGGACGGCTCAAGAGTGGCTACACCTTC.

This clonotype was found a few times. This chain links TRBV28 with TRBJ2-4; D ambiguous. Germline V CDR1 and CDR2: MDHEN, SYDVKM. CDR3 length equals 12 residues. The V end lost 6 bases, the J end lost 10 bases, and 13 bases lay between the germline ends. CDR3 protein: CASRRTQGIQYF. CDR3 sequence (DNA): TGTGCCAGCAGGCGGACCCAAGGGATTCAGTACTTC.

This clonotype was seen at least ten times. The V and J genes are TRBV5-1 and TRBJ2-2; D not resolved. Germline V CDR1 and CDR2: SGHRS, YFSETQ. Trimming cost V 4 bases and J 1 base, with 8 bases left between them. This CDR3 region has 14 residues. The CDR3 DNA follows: TGCGCCAGCAGCCGATCCGGGAACACCGGGGAGCTGTTTTTT. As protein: CASSRSGNTGELFF.